This record concerns one T cell receptor (beta chain) sequence. The antigen remains unidentified. The data belong to a study of T-cell memory formation after mild COVID-19. Study-level results: CD4+ contracting clones lay mainly in CM and EM, CD8+ ones in EMRA. The pre-infection memory compartment contained some responding clones, suggesting cross-reactive memory joined.

CDR1 and CDR2 (germline): MNHEY, SVGEGT. Trimming at V came to 5 bases and at J to 4 bases, leaving 7 bases not matched to a gene. The CDR3 length is 15 residues. MiXCR, applied by TCRdb to the 5' RACE reads, yields one record per CDR3 protein. The sample contains a few hundred thousand distinct CDR3 sequences, around 21% of which appear only once. The sequencing sample was made of PBMCs or a T cell subset sorted from them (not recorded which). The receptor's source is an adult woman who had mild COVID-19 (a few samples of this study predate the infection). Cell type and time point are not known. The chain links TRBV6-2 or TRBV6-3 to TRBJ2-7, with 11 bases fitting TRBD2. The CDR3 reads CASSRSGTSGYEQYF. The CDR3 nucleotides are TGTGCCAGCAGTCGATCCGGGACTAGCGGATACGAGCAGTACTTC.